This is a list of T cell receptor beta chains from one sample in a study of Ad26.COV2.S vaccination and SARS-CoV-2 variants. Profiling relied on immunoSEQ multiplex PCR, and the TCRdb table lists in-frame clones only, not all of them. This table has some 500,000 clones, 75% to 90% appearing once. The sequencing used peripheral blood, collected in a trial of Ad26.COV2.S vaccine versus placebo. These receptors originate from a person between 18 and 59 years old who received the Ad26.COV2.S COVID-19 vaccine or a placebo. The CDR3 runs from the conserved cysteine through the conserved F or W. D genes are given only for firm matches. Size values are once, few and many counts, or a class for expanded clones, and some rows have none.

size	V	J	D	CDR3	DNA
.	TRBV5-1	TRBJ2-7	TRBD2	CASSYGGTSGGFYEQYF	TGCGCCAGCAGCTATGGAGGGACTAGCGGGGGATTCTACGAGCAGTACTTC
.	TRBV7-2	TRBJ2-1	.	CASSFPGGYNEQFF	TGTGCCAGCAGCTTCCCCGGGGGCTACAATGAGCAGTTCTTC
.	TRBV11-1	TRBJ2-2	TRBD2	CASSPRSGSGTGELFF	TGTGCCAGCAGCCCAAGGAGCGGGAGCGGAACCGGGGAGCTGTTTTTT
.	TRBV5-1	TRBJ2-3	.	CASSLAQDPGLVGTQYF	TGCGCCAGCAGCTTGGCCCAAGACCCCGGCTTGGTGGGTACGCAGTATTTT
.	TRBV7-3	TRBJ2-5	.	CASSPQYGTETKYF	TGTGCCAGCAGCCCGCAATATGGGACGGAGACAAAGTACTTC
.	TRBV2	TRBJ2-1	.	CASSPVNEQFF	TGTGCCAGCAGTCCGGTCAATGAGCAGTTCTTC
.	TRBV4-1	TRBJ1-5	.	CASSHPKPGAPIDQPQHF	TGCGCCAGCAGCCATCCCAAACCGGGGGCACCCATCGATCAGCCCCAGCATTTT
.	TRBV30	TRBJ2-7	.	CAWSVRYEQYF	TGTGCCTGGAGTGTTCGATACGAGCAGTACTTC
.	TRBV4-2	TRBJ2-3	TRBD2	CASSQTGTSGREGDTQYF	TGTGCCAGCAGCCAAACCGGGACTAGCGGGAGGGAGGGAGATACGCAGTATTTT
.	TRBV7-2	TRBJ2-1	TRBD2	CASSLAPAGAYFSSYNEQFF	TGTGCCAGCAGCTTAGCCCCAGCGGGAGCGTACTTTAGCTCCTACAATGAGCAGTTCTTC
.	TRBV3-1/TRBV3-2	TRBJ1-4	.	CASSPRSGPATNEKLFF	TGTGCCAGCAGCCCGCGGTCGGGCCCCGCAACTAATGAAAAACTGTTTTTT
.	TRBV5-1	TRBJ2-3	TRBD2	CASSLILAGADTQYF	TGCGCCAGCAGCTTGATTCTAGCGGGAGCTGATACGCAGTATTTT
.	TRBV30	TRBJ2-1	.	CAWSAWGNEQFF	TGTGCCTGGAGTGCCTGGGGAAATGAGCAGTTCTTC
.	TRBV7-9	TRBJ1-6	TRBD1	CACDRDSNSPLHF	TGTGCCTGCGACCGGGACAGTAATTCACCCCTCCACTTT
.	TRBV2	TRBJ1-6	.	CASSGPGPNSPLHF	TGTGCCAGCAGTGGTCCGGGGCCCAATTCACCCCTCCACTTT
.	TRBV2	TRBJ2-3	.	CASSVSESTDTQYF	TGTGCCAGCAGTGTATCGGAGAGCACAGATACGCAGTATTTT
.	TRBV3-1/TRBV3-2	TRBJ1-6	.	CASSQDWGGESSYNSPLHF	TGTGCCAGCAGCCAAGATTGGGGGGGAGAGTCATCCTATAATTCACCCCTCCACTTT
.	TRBV6-2/TRBV6-3	TRBJ1-2	.	CASSHNRAGYTF	TGTGCCAGCAGCCACAACAGGGCCGGCTACACCTTC
.	TRBV19	TRBJ1-5	.	CASTSRLPTGQPQHF	TGTGCCAGTACTTCAAGACTTCCGACAGGTCAGCCCCAGCATTTT
.	TRBV24-1	TRBJ2-1	TRBD2	CATSDTGTRYYNEQFF	TGTGCCACCAGTGACACCGGGACTAGGTATTACAATGAGCAGTTCTTC
once	TRBV19	TRBJ2-5	.	CASSNGKETQYF	TGTGCCAGTAGTAATGGGAAGGAGACCCAGTACTTC
few	TRBV6-5	TRBJ1-1	.	CATSGASGTEAFF	TGTGCCACATCCGGGGCTTCGGGCACTGAAGCTTTCTTT
.	TRBV4-3	TRBJ1-5	.	CASSQDWTGQPQHF	TGCGCCAGCAGCCAAGATTGGACGGGACAGCCCCAGCATTTT
.	TRBV19	TRBJ2-3	.	CASSRISTDTQYF	TGTGCCAGTAGTAGGATCAGCACAGATACGCAGTATTTT
.	TRBV6-5	TRBJ1-5	.	CASSYSEGPQHF	TGTGCCAGCAGTTACTCCGAAGGGCCCCAGCATTTT
.	TRBV12-3/TRBV12-4	TRBJ1-2	.	CASSKGLGYGYTF	TGTGCCAGCAGTAAGGGGTTAGGCTATGGCTACACCTTC
.	TRBV7-9	TRBJ2-1	TRBD2	CASSLGAFWAGGPGNEQFF	TGTGCCAGCAGCTTAGGCGCTTTCTGGGCGGGAGGGCCTGGCAATGAGCAGTTCTTC
.	TRBV4-2	TRBJ2-2	TRBD1	CASSKGGPGSGELFF	TGTGCCAGCAGCAAAGGGGGCCCTGGGTCCGGGGAGCTGTTTTTT
.	TRBV2	TRBJ2-1	.	CASRRLEGYNEQFF	TGTGCCAGCAGGCGGCTCGAGGGGTACAATGAGCAGTTCTTC
.	TRBV7-9	TRBJ1-1	.	CASSLGTGPNTEAFF	TGTGCCAGCAGCTTAGGAACAGGGCCCAACACTGAAGCTTTCTTT
.	TRBV23-1	TRBJ2-3	.	CASSRDGKSTDTQYF	TGCGCCAGCAGCCGGGACGGGAAAAGCACAGATACGCAGTATTTT
once	TRBV30	TRBJ1-6	.	CAWTRDSPLHF	TGTGCCTGGACACGCGATTCACCCCTCCACTTT
.	TRBV6-1	TRBJ2-7	.	CASSEGNYEQYF	TGTGCCAGCAGTGAAGGGAACTACGAGCAGTACTTC
.	TRBV6-5	TRBJ1-2	.	CASSYFGSGYTF	TGTGCCAGCAGTTACTTTGGGAGTGGCTACACCTTC
.	TRBV5-4	TRBJ1-2	.	CASSLAKQGNYGYTF	TGTGCCAGCAGCTTGGCTAAGCAGGGGAACTATGGCTACACCTTC
.	TRBV18	TRBJ1-5	.	CASSPDMYQPQHF	TGTGCCAGCTCCCCCGACATGTATCAGCCCCAGCATTTT
.	TRBV6-1	TRBJ1-3	.	CASSEVRGGTIYF	TGTGCCAGCAGTGAAGTTCGGGGAGGCACCATATATTTT
.	TRBV5-1	TRBJ2-7	TRBD1	CASRMGQGGDEQYF	TGCGCCAGCAGAATGGGACAGGGAGGAGACGAGCAGTACTTC
.	TRBV21-1	TRBJ1-6	.	CASSKESPLHF	TGTGCCAGCAGCAAAGAGTCACCCCTCCACTTT
.	TRBV9	TRBJ2-3	.	CASSDGTSTDTQYF	TGTGCCAGCAGCGACGGGACTAGCACAGATACGCAGTATTTT
few	TRBV21-1	TRBJ1-1	.	CASSKRRPDTEAFF	TGTGCCAGCAGCAAACGCCGGCCCGACACTGAAGCTTTCTTT
.	TRBV18	TRBJ2-7	.	CASSPLPTYEQYF	TGTGCCAGCTCACCGCTACCAACCTACGAGCAGTACTTC
.	TRBV11-3	TRBJ1-1	.	CASSYGQPWGAFF	TGTGCCAGCAGTTATGGACAGCCTTGGGGAGCTTTCTTT
.	TRBV4-3	TRBJ1-4	TRBD1	CASSQDLGGGGLYEKLFF	TGCGCCAGCAGCCAAGATCTGGGAGGGGGCGGTCTATATGAAAAACTGTTTTTT
few	TRBV27	TRBJ1-1	.	CASSPVDSLGEAFF	TGTGCCAGCAGTCCAGTAGACAGTTTAGGGGAAGCTTTCTTT
.	TRBV29-1	TRBJ1-1	TRBD1	CSVQGTLGAGAFF	TGCAGCGTACAGGGGACCCTGGGTGCTGGAGCTTTCTTT
.	TRBV7-8	TRBJ2-1	.	CASTPADNYNEQFF	TGTGCCAGCACCCCCGCCGATAACTACAATGAGCAGTTCTTC
once	TRBV29-1	TRBJ1-4	.	CSVLTTNEKLFF	TGCAGCGTACTGACAACTAATGAAAAACTGTTTTTT
.	TRBV7-9	TRBJ1-1	.	CASSFNGLYGEAFF	TGTGCCAGCAGTTTTAATGGGCTATACGGTGAAGCTTTCTTT
once	TRBV4-3	TRBJ1-4	.	CASSQGRQNEKLFF	TGCGCCAGCAGCCAAGGCAGACAGAATGAAAAACTGTTTTTT
.	TRBV7-3	TRBJ1-1	.	CASSTDGNTEAFF	TGTGCCAGCAGCACGGACGGCAACACTGAAGCTTTCTTT
once	TRBV18	TRBJ2-3	.	CASSPPSTDTQYF	TGTGCCAGCTCACCACCAAGCACAGATACGCAGTATTTT
few	TRBV19	TRBJ1-6	.	CASRRGYNSPLHF	TGTGCCAGTCGGCGAGGTTATAATTCACCCCTCCACTTT
.	TRBV5-5	TRBJ2-1	.	CASSLTSRYNEQFF	TGTGCCAGCAGCTTAACTAGCAGGTACAATGAGCAGTTCTTC